The present entry profiles one T cell receptor beta chain with its context. This specimen belongs to a study of OX40 agonist ivuxolimab in advanced cancers. TCRdb keeps only in-frame clones here, not all; method: immunoSEQ multiplex PCR. The table shows just over 90,000 clones, with 90% to 95% occurring only once. Germline loops: CDR1 SNHLY, CDR2 FYNNEI. V gave up 7 bases and J gave up 5 bases; unmatched junction bases: 11. The CDR3 contains 14 residues. The receptor was derived from an adult with an advanced solid tumor such as melanoma, head and neck, liver or kidney cancer. The rearrangement links TRBV2 to TRBJ2-7, with 7 bases lining up with TRBD1. This specimen was CD4+ or CD8+ T cells sorted from blood, taken in a trial of the OX40 agonist ivuxolimab. This CDR3 reads CASTARDRVNEQYF. The CDR3 nucleotides read TGTGCCAGCACTGCCCGAGACAGGGTCAACGAGCAGTACTTC.